Each of the 29 T cell receptor beta chains below was sequenced from the same sample in a study of PD-L1 blockade in urothelial cancer. Time point described: pretreatment peripheral blood. The protocol was immunoSEQ multiplex PCR, while the TCRdb copy is restricted to in-frame clones and leaves out a portion. The table records 60,000 to 75,000 clones, around 86% of them present only once. The input for sequencing was PBMCs, taken around atezolizumab (anti-PD-L1) treatment. The receptors here all came from a man aged 55 to 70 with urothelial cancer.

The chain couples TRBV7-6 to TRBJ2-7; 8 positions agree with TRBD1. This CDR3 spans 13 amino acids. Per the germline V gene, CDR1 is SGHVS and CDR2 is FNYEAQ. The V segment lost 5 bases and the J segment 6 bases; nucleotides outside the gene matches: 6. In DNA form, the CDR3 reads TGTGCCAGCAGCGTTCCAGGGGGCGCCGAGCAGTACTTC. Translation: CASSVPGGAEQYF. Drawing the rest from reference TRBV7-6 and TRBJ2-7, the complete variable domain is GAGVSQSPRYKVTKRGQDVALRCDPISGHVSLYWYRQALGQGPEFLTYFNYEAQQDKSGLPNDRFSAERPEGSISTLTIQRTEQRDSAMYRCASSVPGGAEQYFGPGTRLTVT.

The count of this clone is one. The V gene is TRBV18, the J gene TRBJ2-7; D not certain. Germline loops: CDR1 KGHSH, CDR2 LQKENI. Trimming took off 2 bases at V and 4 bases at J, with 9 bases between the two ends. The CDR3 covers 13 residues. The CDR3 DNA reads TGTGCCAGCTCACCATTTCCGTCGTACGAGCAGTACTTC. Its protein is CASSPFPSYEQYF.

This clone was seen a single time. J is TRBJ2-7 and V is TRBV10-2; 7 bases line up with TRBD1. Germline V gene data show CDR1 as WSHSY and CDR2 as SAAADI. The CDR3 is made up of 14 amino acids. V lost 1 base to trimming and J lost 3 bases; unmatched junction nucleotides: 3. CDR3 DNA sequence: TGCGCCAGCAGTGAGTTGAACAGGGGCTACGAGCAGTACTTC. It translates to CASSELNRGYEQYF.

This clone was seen a single time. The V gene is TRBV11-1, the J gene TRBJ2-1, with 7 bases identical to TRBD1. The CDR3 runs to 15 residues. CDR1 is SGHAT and CDR2 is FQDESV in the germline V gene (reference sequence). J gave up 4 bases and V 5 bases, and 8 bases lay outside the gene matches. The CDR3 region is CASSEQGIGYNEQFF. DNA of the CDR3: TGTGCCAGCAGCGAACAGGGGATCGGGTACAATGAGCAGTTCTTC.

The CDR3 protein is CASSSPFQETQYF. The CDR3 DNA sequence: TGTGCCAGCAGTTCCCCCTTCCAAGAGACCCAGTACTTC. The chain links TRBV27 to TRBJ2-5; D uncertain. The CDR3 is made up of 13 amino acids. V was trimmed by 4 bases and J by 1 base, leaving 7 bases between them. CDR1 MNHEY and CDR2 SMNVEV come from the germline V gene (reference sequence).

This rearrangement joins TRBV12-5 to TRBJ1-1; 7 bases fit TRBD1. The CDR3 consists of 13 residues. CDR1 and CDR2 from the germline V gene are LGHNT and FRNRAP. Losses at the gene ends were 4 bases for V and 5 bases for J; bases not matched to a gene: 4. The CDR3 protein is CASGSQGRTEAFF. As DNA, the CDR3 is TGTGCTAGTGGTTCACAGGGGCGTACTGAAGCTTTCTTT.

The chain uses TRBV2 and TRBJ1-2; TRBD1 might be the D (6 bases). CDR1 and CDR2 from the germline V gene are SNHLY and FYNNEI. The CDR3 loop spans 12 amino acids. V lost 5 bases and J 2 bases, leaving 6 bases between the germline ends. This CDR3 is CASSQGNYGYTF. CDR3 DNA sequence: TGTGCCAGCAGTCAGGGGAACTATGGCTACACCTTC.

CDR3 nucleotides: TGCGCCAGCAGCACGACAGGGGGCTATTCTGAAAAACTGTTTTTT. Its translation is CASSTTGGYSEKLFF. The J gene is TRBJ1-4, the V gene TRBV5-1; 10 bases line up with TRBD1. J lost 7 bases, V lost 4 bases, and 7 bases had no gene match. CDR1 and CDR2 (germline): SGHRS, YFSETQ. The CDR3 has 15 residues.

This clone has a handful of counts. The chain employs TRBV27 and TRBJ2-3, with D possibly being TRBD2 (7 bases). The V end lost 7 bases, the J end lost 2 bases, and 16 bases lay between the germline ends. The CDR3 runs 15 residues. Per the germline V gene, CDR1 is MNHEY and CDR2 is SMNVEV (reference sequence). The CDR3 spells CASNRGAGYTDTQYF. As DNA, the CDR3 is TGTGCCAGCAATCGGGGGGCGGGTTACACAGATACGCAGTATTTT.

This chain connects TRBV6-5 to TRBJ2-1, with D perhaps TRBD2 (6 bases). Trimming shortened V by 7 bases and J by 0 bases, and 10 bases separated the two germline ends. The CDR3 totals 14 residues. CDR1 is MNHEY, CDR2 SVGAGI, per germline. The CDR3 protein is CASTGRSSYNEQFF. The CDR3 DNA reads as TGTGCCAGCACGGGGAGGTCCTCCTACAATGAGCAGTTCTTC.

This rearrangement joins TRBV5-1 to TRBJ1-5, with D uncertain. The CDR3 consists of 17 residues. Germline loops: CDR1 SGHRS, CDR2 YFSETQ. Trimming took 4 bases from V and 0 from J, leaving 17 bases between them. The CDR3 spells CASSPIGGRGSNQPQHF. DNA for the CDR3: TGCGCCAGCAGCCCAATAGGTGGTCGGGGTAGCAATCAGCCCCAGCATTTT.

The genes are TRBV7-9 and TRBJ2-1; 9 bases align to TRBD1. Germline V CDR1 and CDR2: SEHNR, FQNEAQ (reference sequence). This CDR3 is built from 16 residues. The V segment lost 6 bases and the J segment 4 bases; nucleotides outside the gene matches: 10. The CDR3 here is CASRQDRGTSYNEQFF. CDR3 sequence (DNA): TGTGCCAGCAGGCAAGACAGGGGGACGTCATACAATGAGCAGTTCTTC.

The chain combines TRBV6-5 with TRBJ2-2; a weak D match, TRBD1 (6 bases). The CDR3 extends over 13 amino acids. Trimming took 11 bases from V and 1 from J, leaving 11 bases between them. Germline CDR1 MNHEY, CDR2 SVGAGI. CDR3 coding DNA: TGTGCCGTGCTCAGGGGGAACACCGGGGAGCTGTTTTTT. Protein sequence: CAVLRGNTGELFF.

The chain carries TRBV6-5 and TRBJ2-2, with D unresolved. Germline loops: CDR1 MNHEY, CDR2 SVGAGI. CDR3 size: 14 residues. V dropped 10 bases and J dropped 4 bases, with 16 bases sitting between them. The CDR3 is CATNPGYGTGELFF. The CDR3 DNA is TGTGCCACCAACCCAGGATACGGCACCGGGGAGCTGTTTTTT.

V is TRBV5-1 and J is TRBJ2-1; no clear D gene. CDR1 SGHRS and CDR2 YFSETQ come from the germline V gene. V lost 2 bases and J 1 base, leaving 10 bases between the germline ends. CDR3 length equals 15 residues. The CDR3 spells CASSFIEVSYNEQFF. In nucleotides, the CDR3 is TGCGCCAGCAGCTTTATAGAGGTTTCCTACAATGAGCAGTTCTTC.

This chain joins TRBV21-1 and TRBJ2-7; the table's D call, TRBD2, has no DNA check behind it. TRBV21-1 represents a pseudogene. The CDR3 runs 13 residues. The CDR3 here is CASSVGGTYEQYF. The CDR3 DNA is TGTGCCAGCAGCGTGGGGGGAACCTACGAGCAGTACTTC.

This clone has just one count. The chain links TRBV10-3 to TRBJ1-2, with 8 bases matching TRBD1. CDR1 is ENHRY and CDR2 is SYGVKD in the germline V gene. The CDR3 is 15 amino acids. The V gene end was trimmed by 6 bases and the J gene end by 6 bases; junction bases not matched to a gene: 12. The CDR3 protein is CAIRDRERFQDGYTF. DNA for the CDR3: TGTGCCATCAGGGACAGGGAGAGGTTTCAGGATGGCTACACCTTC.

The chain employs TRBV6-5 and TRBJ2-7, with D perhaps matching TRBD2 (5 bases). Trimming took 8 bases from V and 2 from J, leaving 10 bases between them. CDR1 and CDR2 from the germline V gene are MNHEY and SVGAGI. The CDR3 length is 12 residues. CDR3 coding DNA: TGTGCCAGCGGGTCCGGGGCCTACGAGCAGTACTTC. It is translated as CASGSGAYEQYF.

This rearrangement joins TRBV6-1 to TRBJ2-5; tentative D call: TRBD2 (5 bases). The V gene lost 7 bases and the J gene lost 4 bases, with 13 bases spanning the gap. Germline values: CDR1 MNHNS, CDR2 SASEGT. The CDR3 is 13 residues long. In nucleotides, the CDR3 is TGTGCCAGCACAGACAATCGGGGAGAGACCCAGTACTTC. Translation: CASTDNRGETQYF.

The chain couples TRBV28 to TRBJ2-3, with TRBD1 identical over 7 bases. CDR1 and CDR2 from the germline V gene are MDHEN and SYDVKM. Unmatched junction bases numbered 16, after V lost 6 bases and J lost 4 bases. The CDR3 spans 17 residues. This CDR3 reads CASRPWAGGVVADTQYF. The CDR3 DNA follows: TGTGCCAGCAGGCCCTGGGCAGGGGGAGTTGTTGCAGATACGCAGTATTTT.

This rearrangement joins TRBV6-1 to TRBJ1-3; possibly TRBD1 for D (5 bases). CDR3 length: 16 residues. Germline V gene sequence: CDR1 MNHNS, CDR2 SASEGT. Trimming cost V 1 base and J 0 bases, with 10 bases left between them. CDR3 residues: CASSEVDSLSGNTIYF. CDR3 sequence (DNA): TGTGCCAGCAGTGAAGTAGACAGCCTCTCTGGAAACACCATATATTTT.

CDR3 sequence reads: CASSGGGSPSGNTIYF. For the CDR3, the DNA is TGTGCCAGCAGCGGGGGCGGCAGCCCCTCTGGAAACACCATATATTTT. The chain joins TRBV9 to TRBJ1-3; a weak D match, TRBD1 (5 bases). V lost 3 bases, J lost 0 bases, and 13 bases lay in between. The germline gives CDR1 SGDLS, CDR2 YYNGEE. The CDR3 consists of 16 residues.

The CDR3 coding sequence is TGTGCCAGCAGCGTAGGGCTAGCGGGGGGTGGTGAGCAGTTCTTC. Its translation: CASSVGLAGGGEQFF. The V call is TRBV9, the J call TRBJ2-1; 11 bases fit TRBD2. V dropped 0 bases and J dropped 9; count of bases not matched to a gene: 5. Germline lookup yields CDR1 SGDLS and CDR2 YYNGEE. CDR3 length: 15 amino acids.

This CDR3 is CASSSGSGNTIYF. The DNA of the CDR3 is TGTGCCAGCAGTTCGGGGTCTGGAAACACCATATATTTT. The chain links TRBV28 to TRBJ1-3; D gene ambiguous. CDR1 is MDHEN, CDR2 SYDVKM, per germline. The ends were cut back, 4 bases at V and 1 base at J, with 5 bases in the middle. CDR3 length: 13 amino acids.

J is TRBJ2-7 and V is TRBV6-5, with 7 positions matching TRBD2. V was pared by 6 bases and J by 6 bases, with 11 bases of the junction left unmatched. The CDR3 consists of 14 residues. CDR1 MNHEY and CDR2 SVGAGI come from the germline V gene. The chain's CDR3 is CASSLTSIGVEQYF. The CDR3 coding sequence is TGTGCCAGCAGCTTGACTAGCATAGGGGTCGAGCAGTACTTC.

This chain links TRBV5-1 with TRBJ1-1; TRBD1 matches at 12 bases. V was pared by 5 bases and J by 5 bases, with 7 bases of the junction left unmatched. The CDR3 has 15 residues. In germline, CDR1 is SGHRS, CDR2 YFSETQ. The CDR3 region is CASRPGQGAPTEAFF. For the CDR3, the DNA is TGCGCCAGCAGACCGGGACAGGGGGCGCCTACTGAAGCTTTCTTT.

The chain recombines TRBV6-1 with TRBJ1-2; maybe TRBD1 (5 bases). V shed 0 bases and J shed 8 bases, with 13 bases lying between them. This CDR3 comprises 14 residues. Germline CDR1 and CDR2: MNHNS and SASEGT. The CDR3 here is CASSEAAGLDGYTF. As DNA, the CDR3 is TGTGCCAGCAGTGAAGCCGCAGGGCTTGACGGCTACACCTTC.

The chain combines TRBV2 with TRBJ1-4, with 11 positions matching TRBD1. The germline CDR1 and CDR2 sequences are SNHLY and FYNNEI. Trimming took 8 bases from V and 0 from J; bases not matched to a gene: 8. The CDR3 has 17 amino acids. In DNA, the CDR3 is TGTGCCAGCGGGAGACCGGGACAGGGGGCAACTAATGAAAAACTGTTTTTT. It translates to CASGRPGQGATNEKLFF.

The chain has TRBV30 and TRBJ1-1, with D perhaps matching TRBD1 (6 bases). This CDR3 contains 13 residues. Trimming cost V 6 bases and J 3 bases, with 14 bases left between them. Germline CDR1 is GTSNPN and CDR2 is SVGIG (reference sequence). CDR3 coding DNA: TGTGCCTGTCTAGCTGAGGGGGACACTGAAGCTTTCTTT. Translating it yields CACLAEGDTEAFF.